This TCR beta chain came from a study of a mutant IDH1 vaccine in newly diagnosed glioma (dated by TCRdb to about 2021). Some background on the complete study: Patients received eight vaccinations in weeks 1, 3, 5, 7, 11, 15, 19 and 23, corresponding to visits V03 through V10. In the chemotherapy-containing groups, vaccination started alongside temozolomide cycles, whereas in patients who had radiotherapy alone it started 4-6 weeks after radiotherapy. The approximately 32 treated patients were roughly 62% male and roughly 40% female, with a mean age of approximately 40 years. Prior to enrollment, patients had been given standard therapy consisting of radiotherapy alone, temozolomide alone, or radiochemotherapy with temozolomide, with the combination given to most patients. Peripheral blood was collected at six visits: V03 (baseline), V05, V07, V10, V12 and V13. For exploratory analyses, longitudinal TCRB deep sequencing was carried out in 25 to 30 treated patients wherever samples were available. Points the paper makes about the study in general: It was noted by the authors that analyses of patient blood samples could not be reproduced owing to sample limitations. No apparent relationship was observed between pseudoprogression and alterations in the top peripheral T cell clonotypes detected by TCRB sequencing. Across multiple MHC alleles, vaccine-induced immune responses were seen in 90% to 95% of patients. Availability determined which PBMC samples were chosen for TCRB deep sequencing.

On this clone: What this receptor recognizes is not known. Base qualities were left out, and no much larger clone turns up one base away.

The label giving this sample's time point can be read as: week 5, during vaccination. A 20-mer mutant IDH1 peptide at 300 micrograms in Montanide made up each vaccine dose, which was injected subcutaneously together with topical imiquimod. All donors had newly diagnosed IDH1-mutant astrocytomas of WHO grade 3 or 4 that showed loss of nuclear ATRX. The samples were drawn from NOA16, a multicentre, single-arm, open-label phase I trial in Germany that tested a mutant IDH1 peptide vaccine in humans for the first time. The DNeasy Blood and Tissue Kit was used to extract genomic DNA from EDTA blood for TCRB sequencing. Libraries were made using the immunoSEQ multiplex PCR assay. Following the manufacturer's protocol, the hsTCRB Kit was used to amplify rearranged TCR beta chain sequences. An Illumina MiSeq was used to sequence the TCRB libraries. Regarding the original processing steps: The proprietary platform of the kit vendor was used for demultiplexing, trimming and gene mapping. In its TCRdb copy, this immuneACCESS table keeps in-frame sequences only and misses some clones. Where compared with another copy, unresolved V genes explain less than half of these, and the others have no known cause. D and trimming come from the DNA, and the V and J calls and clone size come from that table. For this sample there are around 29,000 clones; 75% to 90% appear just once. Clones ranked in the top ten supply about 3.1% of the sample.

Sequences were derived from peripheral blood mononuclear cells (PBMCs), sampled from a glioma patient whose treatment included an IDH1 peptide vaccine. The receptor was isolated from a woman aged 40 to 49 with glioma. Some clones in this sample may be carry-over from other donors' samples.

The nucleotide sequence is given as TGTGCCAGCTCACCCGGGCAGGACACTGAAGCTTTCTTT. This translates into CASSPGQDTEAFF. The sequence links TRBV18 to TRBJ1-1; no D segment can be confidently identified. CDR1 KGHSH and CDR2 LQKENI are derived from the germline V gene. The CDR3 holds 13 amino acids from the cysteine to the phenylalanine. The CDR3 DNA has 39 bases and is translated from base 1. Cut back by 3 bases and 3 bases, the V and J ends lie 8 bases apart.